The clone carrying this T cell receptor beta chain was counted only a few times. What it binds is not known. TCRdb re-derived calls from the RT-PCR reads in MiXCR, one entry per CDR3 protein. The table lists hundreds of thousands of distinct CDR3 sequences, around 11% of them singletons. With 2 bases removed from V and 2 bases from J, the gap between germline ends came to 11 bases. The CDR3 consists of 14 residues. Germline lookup yields CDR1 SGHDT and CDR2 YYEEEE. The sample is drawn from a study of response to subunit inactivated influenza vaccine. General observations from the study: T cells newly recruited by each seasonal influenza vaccination are few, the authors suggested.

The clonotype was recovered from a man over 45 who received an inactivated influenza vaccine. This chain uses TRBV5-6 with TRBJ2-7, with D possibly being TRBD1 (5 bases). Here the sequenced sample was PBMCs from blood, taken on the day of vaccination. CDR3 DNA: TGTGCCAGCAGCTTCGGAAGGGGTCCCTACGAGCAGTACTTC. Translating it yields CASSFGRGPYEQYF.